This TCR beta chain derives from a study of chemoradiotherapy in HPV16-positive cancers. Overall study findings and caveats: Better recurrence-free survival went with HPV-responsive T-cell expansion in HPV16-positive patients. Candidate HPV-specific clones and E7-related TCR motifs grew in tumor during treatment. The functional HPV-specific definition rests on just a couple of HPV16-positive patients.

On this clone itself: Its matching antigen is unknown.

Trimming pared 7 bases from V and 1 base from J, leaving 15 bases between. This CDR3 is 15 amino acids long. Germline V lookup: CDR1 SGHTA, CDR2 FQGNSA. Over chemoradiotherapy, repertoires were sampled more than once. Using immunoSEQ multiplex PCR, the repertoire was profiled, and TCRdb retains in-frame clones only, with some absent. The sample records 20,000 to 30,000 clones, roughly 94% being singletons. Sampling was performed from a patient who underwent chemoradiotherapy. The chain recombines TRBV7-2 with TRBJ2-3, with D possibly being TRBD1 or TRBD2 (5 bases each). This clonotype was sampled from a human donor with HPV-associated anogenital cancer. CDR3 in amino acids: CASTQRGVRTDTQYF. The CDR3 nucleotides are TGTGCCAGCACCCAAAGAGGGGTCCGCACAGATACGCAGTATTTT.